The entry below gives a single T cell receptor (beta chain) sequence along with its context. The antigen is undetermined. These data are taken from a study of blood T cells in healthy people across ages. Across the study: Template switching retrieved approximately one barcoded beta molecule for each two T cells.

Combining a sample-barcoded 5' primer with a J-beta primer mix, a second PCR ran for roughly 6 to 12 cycles. TCRdb passed the 5' RACE reads through MiXCR, listing each CDR3 protein once. The repertoire holds over 1,300,000 distinct CDR3 sequences, with approximately 59% as singletons. Germline loops: CDR1 MNHEY, CDR2 SMNVEV (reference sequence). The CDR3 has 15 residues. Trimming at V came to 5 bases and at J to 2 bases, leaving 9 bases not matched to a gene. Study-level findings and limits: Diversity of TCR beta per million T cells declined in a roughly linear way with age.

The chain joins TRBV27 to TRBJ2-7; 7 bases are shared with TRBD1. The TCR originated in a man aged 18-30 years in good health. The sequencing sample was made of blood. CDR3 coding DNA: TGTGCCAGCAGTCTCCTACAGGGGCGAACCTACGAGCAGTACTTC. Protein sequence: CASSLLQGRTYEQYF.